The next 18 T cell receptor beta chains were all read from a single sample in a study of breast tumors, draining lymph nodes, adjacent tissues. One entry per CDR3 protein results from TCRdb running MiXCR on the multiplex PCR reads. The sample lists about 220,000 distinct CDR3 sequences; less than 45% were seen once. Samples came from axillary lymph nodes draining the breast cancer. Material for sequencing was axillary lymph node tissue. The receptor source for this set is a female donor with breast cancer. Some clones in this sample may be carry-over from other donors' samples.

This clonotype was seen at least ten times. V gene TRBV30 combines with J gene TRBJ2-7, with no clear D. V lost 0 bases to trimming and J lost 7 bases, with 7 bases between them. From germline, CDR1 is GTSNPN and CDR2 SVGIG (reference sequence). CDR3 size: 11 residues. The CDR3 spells CAWSVRWEQYF. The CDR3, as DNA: TGTGCCTGGAGTGTACGATGGGAGCAGTACTTC.

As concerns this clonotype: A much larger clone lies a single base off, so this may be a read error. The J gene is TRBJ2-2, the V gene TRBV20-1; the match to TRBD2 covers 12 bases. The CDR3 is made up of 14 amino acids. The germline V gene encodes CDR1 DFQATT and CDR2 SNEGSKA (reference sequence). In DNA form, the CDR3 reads TGCAGTGCTGGAACTAGCGGGAGGACCGCGGAGCTGTTTTTT. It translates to CSAGTSGRTAELFF.

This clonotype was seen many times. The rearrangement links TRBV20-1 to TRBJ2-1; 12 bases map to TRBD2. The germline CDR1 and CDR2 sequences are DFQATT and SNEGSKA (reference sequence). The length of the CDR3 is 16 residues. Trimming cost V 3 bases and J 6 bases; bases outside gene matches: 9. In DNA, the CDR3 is TGCAGTGCTAGTATTATTGGACTAGCGGGAATCAATGAGCAGTTCTTC. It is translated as CSASIIGLAGINEQFF.

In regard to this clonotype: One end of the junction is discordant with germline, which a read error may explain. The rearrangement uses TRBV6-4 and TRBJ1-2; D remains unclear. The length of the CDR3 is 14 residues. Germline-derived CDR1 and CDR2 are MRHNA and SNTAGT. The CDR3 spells CASSHSWRSFGYTF. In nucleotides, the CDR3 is TGTGCCAGCAGTCACTCCTGGAGAAGTTTTGGCTACACCTTC.

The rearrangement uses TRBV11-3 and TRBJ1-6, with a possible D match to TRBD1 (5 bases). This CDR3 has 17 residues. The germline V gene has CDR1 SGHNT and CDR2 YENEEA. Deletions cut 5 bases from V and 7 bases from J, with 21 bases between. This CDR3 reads CASSPRGVSNGNSPLHF. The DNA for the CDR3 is TGTGCCAGCAGCCCCCGGGGGGTCTCGAACGGGAATTCACCCCTCCACTTT.

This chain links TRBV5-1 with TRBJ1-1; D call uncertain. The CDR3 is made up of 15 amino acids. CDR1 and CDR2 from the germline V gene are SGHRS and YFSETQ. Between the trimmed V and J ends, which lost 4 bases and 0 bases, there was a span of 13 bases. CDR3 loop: CASSRLGIMNTEAFF. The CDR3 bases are TGCGCCAGCAGCAGATTGGGGATAATGAACACTGAAGCTTTCTTT.

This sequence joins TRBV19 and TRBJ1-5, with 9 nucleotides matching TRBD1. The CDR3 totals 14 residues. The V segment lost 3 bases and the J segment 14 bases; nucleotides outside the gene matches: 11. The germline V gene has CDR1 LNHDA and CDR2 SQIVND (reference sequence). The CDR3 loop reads CASSIEGTGRHEHF. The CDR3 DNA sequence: TGTGCCAGTAGTATCGAGGGGACAGGGCGGCACGAGCATTTT.

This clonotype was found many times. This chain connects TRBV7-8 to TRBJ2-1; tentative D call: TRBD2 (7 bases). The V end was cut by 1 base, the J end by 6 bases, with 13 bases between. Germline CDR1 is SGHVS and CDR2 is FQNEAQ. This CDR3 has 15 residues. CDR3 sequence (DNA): TGTGCCAGCAGCTTAGTAGGCGGGGGCCCCAATGAGCAGTTCTTC. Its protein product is CASSLVGGGPNEQFF. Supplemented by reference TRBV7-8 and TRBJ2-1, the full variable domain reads GAGVSQSPRYKVAKRGQDVALRCDPISGHVSLFWYQQALGQGPEFLTYFQNEAQLDKSGLPSDRFFAERPEGSVSTLKIQRTQQEDSAVYLCASSLVGGGPNEQFFGPGTRLTVL.

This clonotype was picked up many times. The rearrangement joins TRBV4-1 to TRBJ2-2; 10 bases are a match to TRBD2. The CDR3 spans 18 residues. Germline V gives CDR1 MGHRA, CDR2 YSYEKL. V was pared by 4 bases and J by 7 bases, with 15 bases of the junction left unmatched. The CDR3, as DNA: TGCGCCAGCAGCCCAACTGACCTAGCGGGAGAATTGGGCGGGGAGCTGTTTTTT. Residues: CASSPTDLAGELGGELFF.

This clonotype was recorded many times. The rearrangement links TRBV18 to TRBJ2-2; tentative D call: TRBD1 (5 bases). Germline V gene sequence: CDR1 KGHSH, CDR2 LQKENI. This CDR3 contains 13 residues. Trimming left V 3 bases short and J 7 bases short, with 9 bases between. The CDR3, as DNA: TGTGCCAGCTCACCGGTCAGGGACGGGGAGCTGTTTTTT. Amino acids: CASSPVRDGELFF.

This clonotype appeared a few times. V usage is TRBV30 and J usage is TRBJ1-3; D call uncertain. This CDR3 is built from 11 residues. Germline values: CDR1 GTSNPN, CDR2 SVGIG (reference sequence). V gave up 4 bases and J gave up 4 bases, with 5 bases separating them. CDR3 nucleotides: TGTGCCTGGAACGTCGGAAACACCATATATTTT. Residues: CAWNVGNTIYF.

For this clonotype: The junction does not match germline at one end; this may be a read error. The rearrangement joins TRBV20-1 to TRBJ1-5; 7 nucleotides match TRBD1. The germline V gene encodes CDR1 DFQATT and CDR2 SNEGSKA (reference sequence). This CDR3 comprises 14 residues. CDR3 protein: CSAISGTDNPPQHF. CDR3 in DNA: TGCAGTGCTATCTCTGGGACAGACAATCCGCCCCAGCATTTT.

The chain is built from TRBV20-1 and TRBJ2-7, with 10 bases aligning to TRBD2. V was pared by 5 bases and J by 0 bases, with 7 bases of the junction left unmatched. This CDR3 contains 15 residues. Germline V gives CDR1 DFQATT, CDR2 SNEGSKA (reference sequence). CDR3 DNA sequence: TGCAGTGCTCGAGGGGGGACTAGCGACTCCTACGAGCAGTACTTC. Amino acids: CSARGGTSDSYEQYF.

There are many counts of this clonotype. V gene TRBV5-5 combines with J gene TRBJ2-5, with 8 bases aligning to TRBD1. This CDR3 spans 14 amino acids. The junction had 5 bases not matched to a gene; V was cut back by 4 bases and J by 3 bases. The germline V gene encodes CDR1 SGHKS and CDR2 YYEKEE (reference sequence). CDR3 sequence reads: CASSTRTGKETQYF. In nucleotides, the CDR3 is TGTGCCAGCAGCACGCGGACAGGGAAAGAGACCCAGTACTTC. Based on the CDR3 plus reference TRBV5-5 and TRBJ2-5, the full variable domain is DAGVTQSPTHLIKTRGQQVTLRCSPISGHKSVSWYQQVLGQGPQFIFQYYEKEERGRGNFPDRFSARQFPNYSSELNVNALLLGDSALYLCASSTRTGKETQYFGPGTRLLVL.

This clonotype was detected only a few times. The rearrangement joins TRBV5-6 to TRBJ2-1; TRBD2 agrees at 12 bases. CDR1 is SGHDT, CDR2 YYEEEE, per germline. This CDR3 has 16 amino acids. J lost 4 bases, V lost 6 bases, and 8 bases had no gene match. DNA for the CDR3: TGTGCCAGCACATTCGGACTAGCGGGACTATACAATGAGCAGTTCTTC. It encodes CASTFGLAGLYNEQFF.

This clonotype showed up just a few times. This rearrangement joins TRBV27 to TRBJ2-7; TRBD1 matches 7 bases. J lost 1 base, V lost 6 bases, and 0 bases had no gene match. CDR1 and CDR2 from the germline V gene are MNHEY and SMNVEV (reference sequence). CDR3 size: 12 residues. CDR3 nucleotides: TGTGCCAGCAGGGACAGGTCCTACGAGCAGTACTTC. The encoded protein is CASRDRSYEQYF.

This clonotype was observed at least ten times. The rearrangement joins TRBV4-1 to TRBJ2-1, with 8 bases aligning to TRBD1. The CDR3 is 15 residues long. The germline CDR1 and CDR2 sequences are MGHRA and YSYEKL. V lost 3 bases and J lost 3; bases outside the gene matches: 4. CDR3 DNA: TGCGCCAGCAGCCACCCGGACAGGGTCTACAATGAGCAGTTCTTC. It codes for CASSHPDRVYNEQFF.

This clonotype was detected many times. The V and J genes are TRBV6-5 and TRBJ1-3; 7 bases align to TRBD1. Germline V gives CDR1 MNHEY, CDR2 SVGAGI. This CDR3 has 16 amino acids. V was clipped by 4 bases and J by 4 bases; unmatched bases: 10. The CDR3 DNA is TGTGCCAGCAGTTCCCTTGACAGGGTCTACGGAAACACCATATATTTT. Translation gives CASSSLDRVYGNTIYF.